The rows below give T cell receptor beta chains drawn from one sample of a study of shared clonotypes between healthy human individuals. Sequencing was performed with immunoSEQ multiplex PCR; in TCRdb, only in-frame clones are kept and a portion is missing. The data contain over a million clones, approximately 98.5% of them singletons. The sequencing sample was made of naive CD4+ T cells sorted from blood. Every receptor here comes from a man aged 25 to 45 in good health. Each CDR3 is given with its conserved first and last residue. D genes are given only for firm matches. Only part of the rows carry a size: once, few, many, or a class if the clone is expanded.

clone_size	j_call	v_call	d_call	cdr3_nt	cdr3_aa
NA	TRBJ2-2	TRBV7-6	NA	TGTGCCAGCAGCTTAGCAGTGGCTAGTTCGACCGGGGAGCTGTTTTTT	CASSLAVASSTGELFF
few	TRBJ2-3	TRBV5-1	TRBD2	TGCGCCAGCAGCACGGGACTAGCGGGAGCGGCGGATACGCAGTATTTT	CASSTGLAGAADTQYF
NA	TRBJ1-2	TRBV2	NA	TGTGCCAGCAGTGAAGAGTCAGGGAGTTTGCGCTACACCTTC	CASSEESGSLRYTF
NA	TRBJ2-3	TRBV4-1	TRBD1	TGCGCCAGCAGCCAAGGACAGGGAGTAGGGGATACGCAGTATTTT	CASSQGQGVGDTQYF
NA	TRBJ2-3	TRBV5-1	NA	TGCGCCAGCAGCTTCTCCAGGGGCGGGACAGATACGCAGTATTTT	CASSFSRGGTDTQYF
NA	TRBJ2-2	TRBV6-5	NA	TGTGCCAGCAGTTCCCCCCGGGCCTCGAACACCGGGGAGCTGTTTTTT	CASSSPRASNTGELFF
NA	TRBJ2-7	TRBV5-1	TRBD1	TGCGCCAGCAGCTTGAACAGGGGGGTCGACGAGCAGTACTTC	CASSLNRGVDEQYF
NA	TRBJ2-7	TRBV28	TRBD2	TGTGCCAGCAGGGTAGCGGGAGACCACGAGCAGTACTTC	CASRVAGDHEQYF
NA	TRBJ2-2	TRBV27	TRBD2	TGTGCCAGCACTCCAAGCGGGAGGGCCGACACCGGGGAGCTGTTTTTT	CASTPSGRADTGELFF
NA	TRBJ1-2	TRBV11-2	NA	TGTGCCAGCAGCTTCCGGGTTAGAGGGGGGGATCTAAGTCTACGTGGCTACACCTTC	CASSFRVRGGDLSLRGYTF
once	TRBJ2-5	TRBV10-3	TRBD2	TGTGCCATCAGTGTGACTAGCGGAGAGACCCAGTACTTC	CAISVTSGETQYF
NA	TRBJ1-1	TRBV11-2	TRBD1	TGTGCCAGCAGCCCCCCGGGTGTGGGACAGCACACTGAAGCTTTCTTT	CASSPPGVGQHTEAFF
NA	TRBJ2-1	TRBV11-3	TRBD1	TGTGCCAGCAGCGACAGGGGGAATTCCTACAATGAGCAGTTCTTC	CASSDRGNSYNEQFF
NA	TRBJ1-5	TRBV5-1	NA	TGCGCCAGCAGCTTGGGGCCCGCGGGGGAACGGCCCCAGCATTTT	CASSLGPAGERPQHF
NA	TRBJ1-4	TRBV4-1	TRBD1	TGCGCCAGCAGCCAAGATTCCGGGACAGTTAATGAAAAACTGTTTTTT	CASSQDSGTVNEKLFF
NA	TRBJ2-7	TRBV7-3	NA	TGTGCCAGCAGCTTAGGACAGACCGAGCAGTACTTC	CASSLGQTEQYF
once	TRBJ2-7	TRBV18	TRBD1	TGTGCCAGCTCACTAGCAACCGGGACAGGACGCTACGAGCAGTACTTC	CASSLATGTGRYEQYF
NA	TRBJ2-2	TRBV11-2	NA	TGTGCCAGCAGCTTACAACTGAGCAACACCGGGGAGCTGTTTTTT	CASSLQLSNTGELFF
NA	TRBJ2-7	TRBV18	NA	TGTGCCAGCTCACCTGACAGGACCTCCTACGAGCAGTACTTC	CASSPDRTSYEQYF
NA	TRBJ2-3	TRBV27	TRBD2	TGTGCCAGCAGTCCTAGCCCTAGCGGGAGGCGCACAGATACGCAGTATTTT	CASSPSPSGRRTDTQYF
NA	TRBJ2-3	TRBV28	TRBD2	TGTGCCAGCAGTCCCACTAGCGGCCCTAGCACAGATACGCAGTATTTT	CASSPTSGPSTDTQYF
once	TRBJ2-7	TRBV28	NA	TGTGCCAGCAGTTTGTACAAGCGGCCGTCCTACGAGCAGTACTTC	CASSLYKRPSYEQYF
once	TRBJ1-2	TRBV10-1	TRBD1	TGCGCCAGCAGTGAGGACAGGGGGATCGGGGGCTACACCTTC	CASSEDRGIGGYTF
once	TRBJ2-7	TRBV19	TRBD1	TGTGCCAGTAGCATTGGGGACAGCCTTTTGACGAGAGAGCAGTACTTC	CASSIGDSLLTREQYF
NA	TRBJ2-3	TRBV10-3	NA	TGTGCCACCCGTAGGGCGGACAGCACAGATACGCAGTATTTT	CATRRADSTDTQYF
NA	TRBJ1-3	TRBV18	TRBD1	TGTGCCAGCTCACGGGACAGGGCCCCCGGAAACACCATATATTTT	CASSRDRAPGNTIYF
NA	TRBJ2-7	TRBV18	TRBD1	TGTGCCAGCTCACCAATCGGGACAGGGGGGAACGAGCAGTACTTC	CASSPIGTGGNEQYF
NA	TRBJ1-2	TRBV7-2	NA	TGTGCCAGCAGCTTCCAGGGAGTCCACTATGGCTACACCTTC	CASSFQGVHYGYTF
NA	TRBJ1-1	TRBV7-6	NA	TGTGCCAGCAGCGAGATATTGAACACTGAAGCTTTCTTT	CASSEILNTEAFF
once	TRBJ2-1	TRBV2	TRBD1	TGTGCCAGCGGGGACAGCCCATCCTACAATGAGCAGTTCTTC	CASGDSPSYNEQFF
NA	TRBJ2-3	TRBV5-1	NA	TGCGCCAGCAGTTCCCTCGCGGATCGCACAGATACGCAGTATTTT	CASSSLADRTDTQYF
NA	TRBJ1-2	TRBV30	NA	TGTGCCTCGTGGCATGGCTACACCTTC	CASWHGYTF
NA	TRBJ2-6	TRBV11-1	NA	TGTGCCAGCAGCTTGTCAGGAACTTCTGGGGCCAACGTCCTGACTTTC	CASSLSGTSGANVLTF
NA	TRBJ1-1	TRBV4-3	NA	TGCGCCAGCAGCCAGGAGGGAACCCGGGGTAACACTGAAGCTTTCTTT	CASSQEGTRGNTEAFF
NA	TRBJ2-2	TRBV6-1	NA	TGTGCCAGCAGTGTCCCGACCGTACTCCCCGCGAACACCGGGGAGCTGTTTTTT	CASSVPTVLPANTGELFF
NA	TRBJ2-2	TRBV6-1	NA	TGTGCCAGCACCCCCCTAGACAGAAACACCGGGGAGCTGTTTTTT	CASTPLDRNTGELFF
once	TRBJ2-2	TRBV7-2	TRBD1	TGTGCCAGCAGCTTAGGTTTCGGGGACAGGGGGAACGGGGAGCTGTTTTTT	CASSLGFGDRGNGELFF
NA	TRBJ1-2	TRBV27	TRBD1	TGTGCCAGCAGGATACAGGGGGCGCGGGGTTATGGCTACACCTTC	CASRIQGARGYGYTF
NA	TRBJ1-1	TRBV7-9	NA	TGTGCCAGCAGCTTAGCGCGTGTGCAGGTCACGGGGCGGGGGACTGAAGCTTTCTTT	CASSLARVQVTGRGTEAFF
once	TRBJ1-1	TRBV5-1	NA	TGCGCCAGCAGCTTCGAAGCATGGGAAATGGCTGAAGCTTTCTTT	CASSFEAWEMAEAFF
NA	TRBJ2-2	TRBV9	TRBD2	TGTGCCAGCAGCGTAGCTAAACTAGCGGGAGGGCCGGGCACCGGGGAGCTGTTTTTT	CASSVAKLAGGPGTGELFF
once	TRBJ2-1	TRBV27	TRBD2	TGTGCCAGCCGCTTCTGGCGGGAGGGGGGCAATGAGCAGTTCTTC	CASRFWREGGNEQFF
NA	TRBJ2-2	TRBV28	TRBD2	TGTGCCAGCAGGGAGGGACTAGCGTTTCCCGGGGAGCTGTTTTTT	CASREGLAFPGELFF
NA	TRBJ2-5	TRBV11-2	NA	TGTGCCAGCAGCAACCAAGAGACCCAGTACTTC	CASSNQETQYF
once	TRBJ2-1	TRBV28	NA	TGTGCCAGCAGAAGCTACAATGAGCAGTTCTTC	CASRSYNEQFF
NA	TRBJ2-1	TRBV28	TRBD2	TGTGCCAGCGGGGGACTAGCGGGACCCATGGGCGACAATGAGCAGTTCTTC	CASGGLAGPMGDNEQFF
NA	TRBJ1-1	TRBV11-2	TRBD1	TGTGCCAGCAGCTTAGGAACAGGGGTGAACACTGAAGCTTTCTTT	CASSLGTGVNTEAFF
NA	TRBJ1-4	TRBV18	TRBD1	TGTGCCAGCTCACGGACAGGGGTGTTCGAAAAACTGTTTTTT	CASSRTGVFEKLFF
NA	TRBJ1-2	TRBV9	NA	TGTGCCAGCAGTGCCTCGGGGGACTATGGCTACACCTTC	CASSASGDYGYTF
NA	TRBJ2-5	TRBV18	NA	TGTGCCAGCTCACCAATCAGGGGCCTTGAGGAGACCCAGTACTTC	CASSPIRGLEETQYF
NA	TRBJ1-2	TRBV25-1	NA	TGTGCCAGCAGTGCATCGAACTATGGCTACACCTTC	CASSASNYGYTF
NA	TRBJ1-3	TRBV7-2	NA	TGTGCCAGCAGCCCCGGGATTTACTCTGGAAACACCATATATTTT	CASSPGIYSGNTIYF
NA	TRBJ2-1	TRBV5-5	NA	TGTGCCAGCAGCCAGGGTAGCCAAATACCCAACGAGCAGTTCTTC	CASSQGSQIPNEQFF